This is a list of T cell receptor beta chains from one sample in a study of T-cell reconstitution after alpha-beta-depleted transplantation in children. Each CDR3 protein is one row after TCRdb ran MiXCR on the PCR reads. The table includes approximately 500,000 distinct CDR3 sequences, roughly a tenth detected once. The material was PBMCs, obtained before TCRalphabeta/CD19-depleted stem cell transplant. The receptors shown here come from a child aged 2 to 9 with inherited bone marrow failure, due to receive a stem cell transplant. Each CDR3 is given without its conserved first and last residue. A D gene is named only where the DNA matches it firmly.

.	TRBJ2-7	TRBV3-1	ASSQSGGTYEQY
TRBD1	TRBJ2-7	TRBV28	ASSLRRDRGY
.	TRBJ1-1	TRBV28	ASSPLEGWTEAF
.	TRBJ2-7	TRBV5-5	ASRWKASASYEQY
.	TRBJ2-1	TRBV7-9	ASSLALGLDEQF
.	TRBJ1-6	TRBV7-9	ASSFKGLSPLH
.	TRBJ2-1	TRBV27	ASSLWRDEQF
TRBD2	TRBJ2-3	TRBV20-1	SARNGRETDTQY
.	TRBJ2-5	TRBV4-2	ASSRFGETQY
TRBD2	TRBJ2-3	TRBV6-2/TRBV6-3	ASRVGGPKDTQY
TRBD1	TRBJ2-3	TRBV4-1	ASRSRDRGLGFSTDTQY
.	TRBJ1-1	TRBV20-1	SATRTENTEAF
TRBD2	TRBJ2-7	TRBV7-2	ASSPRTSGSGYEQY
TRBD2	TRBJ2-7	TRBV4-3	ASSQDRAGPYEQY
.	TRBJ1-2	TRBV14	ASSRQTYGYT
TRBD2	TRBJ2-4	TRBV6-1	ASSKLAGYSHIQY
TRBD2	TRBJ2-3	TRBV20-1	SARRSGTITDTQY
.	TRBJ2-2	TRBV23-1	ASRKDSLTGELF
.	TRBJ1-1	TRBV3-1	ASSYHTRRNTEAF
.	TRBJ2-7	TRBV7-8	ASSSLSGSYEQY
.	TRBJ2-7	TRBV9	ASSVHRYEQY
.	TRBJ2-7	TRBV4-3	ASSQDRPGAYEQY
.	TRBJ2-2	TRBV5-1	ASSFQGFNTGELF
.	TRBJ2-7	TRBV18	ASSPLFAYEQY
.	TRBJ2-1	TRBV29-1	SVVFSGNEQF
.	TRBJ2-7	TRBV12-3/TRBV12-4	ASSLVSGTYEQY
.	TRBJ2-3	TRBV7-9	ASKAPSTDTQY
.	TRBJ2-4	TRBV12-3/TRBV12-4	ASTELTPLGIQY
.	TRBJ2-2	TRBV20-1	SARDLKSGNTGELF
.	TRBJ1-2	TRBV27	ASSLGRYYGYT
.	TRBJ2-4	TRBV30	AWSHSPSKRDNLRDIQY
.	TRBJ1-1	TRBV30	AWSVLREAF
.	TRBJ2-7	TRBV30	AWSEGSYEQY
TRBD2	TRBJ2-1	TRBV20-1	SAVNSGRINNEQF
.	TRBJ2-7	TRBV5-1	ASRQWGSSYEQY
.	TRBJ2-3	TRBV20-1	SARGASGESSTDTQY
TRBD2	TRBJ2-7	TRBV9	ASSTSGHVGEQY
TRBD2	TRBJ2-1	TRBV20-1	SARVAGSYNEQF
.	TRBJ1-2	TRBV4-3	ASSQVGRQGYT
TRBD1	TRBJ2-3	TRBV7-9	ASSPADRGPGTQY
.	TRBJ2-5	TRBV3-1	ASSQDRVQETQY
TRBD1	TRBJ1-2	TRBV5-1	ASSKTGDDYGYT
TRBD1	TRBJ2-1	TRBV18	ASSRGQGYTYNEQF
TRBD1	TRBJ1-4	TRBV29-1	SVVALATGLEKLF